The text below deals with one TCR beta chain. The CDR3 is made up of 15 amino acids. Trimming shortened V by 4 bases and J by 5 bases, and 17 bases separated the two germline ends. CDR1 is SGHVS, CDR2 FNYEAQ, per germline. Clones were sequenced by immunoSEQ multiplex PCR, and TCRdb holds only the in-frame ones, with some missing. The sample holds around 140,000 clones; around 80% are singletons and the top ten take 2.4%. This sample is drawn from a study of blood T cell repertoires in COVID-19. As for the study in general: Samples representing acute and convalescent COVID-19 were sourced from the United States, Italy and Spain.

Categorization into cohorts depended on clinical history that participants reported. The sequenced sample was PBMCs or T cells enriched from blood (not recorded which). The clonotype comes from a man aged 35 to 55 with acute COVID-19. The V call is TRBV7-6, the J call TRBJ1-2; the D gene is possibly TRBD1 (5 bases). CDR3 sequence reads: CASSSQTVRGYGYTF. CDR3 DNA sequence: TGTGCCAGCAGCTCTCAGACAGTCCGAGGTTATGGCTACACCTTC.